These 8 T cell receptor beta chains came from one sample sequenced in a study of blood T cell repertoires in COVID-19. Clones were sequenced by immunoSEQ multiplex PCR, and TCRdb holds only the in-frame ones, with some missing. The sample records some 190,000 clones, 84% being singletons. The sequencing input was PBMCs or T cells enriched from blood (not recorded which). The source is a woman aged 25 to 45 who had been exposed to COVID-19.

In DNA, the CDR3 is TGTGCCAGTAGTACTCTGACTACAGCCTACGAGCAGTACTTC. This sequence encodes CASSTLTTAYEQYF. The chain is built from TRBV19 and TRBJ2-7, with D tentatively TRBD2 (5 bases). Germline V gene lookup returns CDR1 LNHDA and CDR2 SQIVND (reference sequence). This CDR3 spans 14 amino acids. Trimming shortened V by 4 bases and J by 2 bases, and 12 bases separated the two germline ends.

The chain combines TRBV6-6 with TRBJ2-5, with no clear D. Deletions cut 5 bases from V and 2 bases from J, with 3 bases between. There are 11 residues in the CDR3. Looked up from germline, CDR1 is MNHNY and CDR2 is SVGAGI (reference sequence). CDR3 loop: CASSIQETQYF. The CDR3 nucleotides read TGTGCCAGCAGTATACAAGAGACCCAGTACTTC.

J is TRBJ2-5 and V is TRBV7-2, with unresolved D. The germline CDR1 and CDR2 sequences are SGHTA and FQGNSA. The CDR3 is 15 amino acids. V gave up 1 base and J gave up 1 base, with 10 bases separating them. The chain's CDR3 is CASSLDATAQETQYF. As DNA, the CDR3 is TGTGCCAGCAGCTTAGATGCAACAGCCCAAGAGACCCAGTACTTC.

In its sample, this clone was seen once. The chain combines TRBV3-1 (or the pseudogene TRBV3-2) with TRBJ1-2; possibly TRBD1 for D (5 bases). The length of the CDR3 is 12 residues. V shed 11 bases and J shed 9 bases, with 19 bases lying between them. The germline V gene has CDR1 LGHDT and CDR2 YNNKEL (reference sequence). CDR3 coding DNA: TGTGCCTCAAGCGCGGGGGGTATCCGCTACACCTTC. This sequence encodes CASSAGGIRYTF.

The chain has TRBV24-1 and TRBJ2-7, with TRBD1 matching 8 bases. This CDR3 comprises 14 residues. V was clipped by 4 bases and J by 2 bases; unmatched bases: 3. Germline V gene data show CDR1 as KGHDR and CDR2 as SFDVKD. The CDR3 DNA reads as TGTGCCACCAGTGAAAGGACAGGGACCTACGAGCAGTACTTC. It yields the protein CATSERTGTYEQYF.

This rearrangement joins TRBV10-3 to TRBJ1-2; 7 bases align to TRBD1. Germline CDR1 reads ENHRY; CDR2 reads SYGVKD. After removal of 8 bases from V and 7 bases from J, the junction contained 7 bases not matched to a gene. The CDR3 covers 12 residues. The DNA for the CDR3 is TGTGCCATCGACCGAGGGGGCTCTGGCTACACCTTC. It is translated as CAIDRGGSGYTF.

This clone was seen just once. The chain carries TRBV10-2 and TRBJ1-2, with a weak D call TRBD1 (6 bases). Germline CDR1 and CDR2: WSHSY and SAAADI. With 6 bases removed from V and 11 bases from J, the gap between germline ends came to 22 bases. The CDR3 loop spans 14 amino acids. The CDR3 coding sequence is TGCGCCAGCAGCGATCTCCAGGGGTCCTTAGAATACACCTTC. The encoded protein is CASSDLQGSLEYTF.

The chain uses TRBV6-1 and TRBJ2-7; 7 positions agree with TRBD1. The CDR3 totals 15 residues. Germline CDR1 is MNHNS and CDR2 is SASEGT. The V segment lost 2 bases and the J segment 2 bases; nucleotides outside the gene matches: 6. CDR3 loop: CASSEFGTATYEQYF. The CDR3 nucleotides read TGTGCCAGCAGTGAATTCGGGACAGCTACCTACGAGCAGTACTTC.